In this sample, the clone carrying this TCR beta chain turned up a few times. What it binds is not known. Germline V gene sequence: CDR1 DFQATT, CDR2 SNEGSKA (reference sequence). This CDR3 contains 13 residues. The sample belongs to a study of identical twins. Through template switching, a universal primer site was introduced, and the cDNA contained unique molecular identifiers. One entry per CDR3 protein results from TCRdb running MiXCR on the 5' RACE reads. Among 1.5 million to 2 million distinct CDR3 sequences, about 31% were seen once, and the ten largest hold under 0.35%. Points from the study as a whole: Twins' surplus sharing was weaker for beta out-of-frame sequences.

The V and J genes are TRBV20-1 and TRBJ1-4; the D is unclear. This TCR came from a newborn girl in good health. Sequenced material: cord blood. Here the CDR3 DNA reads TGCAGCCGGGCCCGAGGAACTAATGAAAAACTGTTTTTT. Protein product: CSRARGTNEKLFF.